The source of this T cell receptor beta chain is a study of cytotoxic CD8 clonotypes in ibrutinib-treated CLL. Per the germline V gene, CDR1 is MDHEN and CDR2 is SYDVKM. The CDR3 spans 11 residues. V was clipped by 2 bases and J by 12 bases, with 7 bases between them. This clone was detected a few times. TCRdb's copy holds only in-frame clones and misses some; the assay was immunoSEQ multiplex PCR. The sample has 50,000 to 75,000 clones; approximately 71% are singletons. The chain recombines TRBV28 with TRBJ1-4, with unresolved D. The material was PBMCs, obtained after 12 months of ibrutinib treatment. The origin of this receptor is a human donor with chronic lymphocytic leukemia. CDR3 sequence: CASSLQQELFF. The CDR3 DNA reads as TGTGCCAGCAGTTTACAACAAGAACTGTTTTTT.